This entry lists 17 T cell receptor beta chains sequenced from one sample in a study of T cell responses to AZD1222 COVID-19 vaccine. The method was immunoSEQ multiplex PCR; TCRdb's version includes in-frame clones alone and lacks a portion of them. The data contain about 150,000 clones, over 75% of them singletons. Sequencing used peripheral blood, obtained on day 0 of AZD1222 vaccination. The receptors here all came from an adult in good health.

The V and J genes are TRBV28 and TRBJ1-2; the D gene is possibly TRBD1 (6 bases). V dropped 3 bases and J dropped 4 bases, with 9 bases sitting between them. Per the germline V gene, CDR1 is MDHEN and CDR2 is SYDVKM. CDR3 length equals 13 residues. The CDR3 region has the DNA TGTGCCAGCAGTTTCGCACAGGGCTATGGCTACACCTTC. This encodes CASSFAQGYGYTF.

The chain combines TRBV7-8 with TRBJ1-5; no reliable D call. The germline V gene has CDR1 SGHVS and CDR2 FQNEAQ. The CDR3 runs 12 residues. V was cut by 5 bases and J by 6 bases, with 8 bases left in between. The CDR3 loop is CASSPRGQPQHF. CDR3 DNA sequence: TGTGCCAGCAGCCCTCGTGGTCAGCCCCAGCATTTT.

The chain links TRBV7-3 to TRBJ2-2; D unresolved. V was clipped by 5 bases and J by 1 base, with 8 bases between them. Per the germline V gene, CDR1 is SGHTA and CDR2 is FQGTGA. CDR3 length: 14 amino acids. CDR3 in amino acids: CASSHTRNTGELFF. The DNA for the CDR3 is TGTGCCAGCAGCCATACTCGGAACACCGGGGAGCTGTTTTTT.

This chain links TRBV2 with TRBJ2-2; 7 bases agree with TRBD1. CDR3 length: 15 amino acids. V gave up 4 bases and J gave up 0 bases; unmatched junction bases: 2. Germline V lookup: CDR1 SNHLY, CDR2 FYNNEI. CDR3 in amino acids: CASSGTGSNTGELFF. In DNA form, the CDR3 reads TGTGCCAGCAGTGGGACAGGATCGAACACCGGGGAGCTGTTTTTT.

V and J are TRBV4-1 and TRBJ1-1; 7 nucleotides match TRBD1. This CDR3 region has 14 residues. The trim removed 1 base at V and 5 bases at J, leaving 4 bases unmatched. The V gene's germline CDR1 is MGHRA and CDR2 YSYEKL. The CDR3 DNA follows: TGCGCCAGCAGCCAAGGACAGGGAGGGACTGAAGCTTTCTTT. Encoded protein: CASSQGQGGTEAFF.

There are a few counts of this clone. V gene TRBV7-3 combines with J gene TRBJ2-1, with 9 bases identical to TRBD1. Germline assignment: CDR1 SGHTA and CDR2 FQGTGA. This CDR3 contains 15 residues. V shed 2 bases, J shed 8 bases, and the junction held 7 bases outside the gene matches. The CDR3 protein is CASSLGTGRMYEQFF. The CDR3 DNA is TGTGCCAGCAGCTTAGGGACAGGGCGAATGTATGAGCAGTTCTTC.

V usage is TRBV12-3 or TRBV12-4 and J usage is TRBJ2-7; D is perhaps TRBD2 (6 bases). Trimming left V 4 bases short and J 3 bases short, with 10 bases between. CDR3 length: 13 amino acids. The CDR3 DNA sequence: TGTGCCAGCAGTTGGGACTTTCGCTACGAGCAGTACTTC. This encodes CASSWDFRYEQYF.

The chain employs TRBV7-2 and TRBJ2-2, with 11 bases identical to TRBD2. Germline values: CDR1 SGHTA, CDR2 FQGNSA. V lost 5 bases, J lost 2 bases, and 4 bases stayed unmatched. The CDR3 runs to 16 residues. For the CDR3, the DNA is TGTGCCAGCAGCCCGACTAGCGGGGCAAACACCGGGGAGCTGTTTTTT. The encoded protein is CASSPTSGANTGELFF.

The chain combines TRBV7-8 with TRBJ1-1; perhaps TRBD1 as D (5 bases). V was clipped by 4 bases and J by 0 bases, with 15 bases between them. The CDR3 runs 16 residues. Germline CDR1 SGHVS, CDR2 FQNEAQ. CDR3 region: CASSYNSGTMNTEAFF. DNA of the CDR3: TGTGCCAGCAGCTACAACTCCGGGACGATGAACACTGAAGCTTTCTTT.

V is TRBV27 and J is TRBJ2-7; 8 nucleotides align to TRBD1. The germline CDR1 and CDR2 sequences are MNHEY and SMNVEV (reference sequence). This CDR3 contains 18 residues. V was pared by 4 bases and J by 2 bases, with 16 bases of the junction left unmatched. The CDR3, as DNA: TGTGCCAGCAGTTCAAGGCGGGGTTCGGGGACAGGCACCTACGAGCAGTACTTC. Protein product: CASSSRRGSGTGTYEQYF.

The chain uses TRBV4-1 and TRBJ1-1; D not resolved. The CDR3 spans 14 residues. V dropped 3 bases and J dropped 0 bases, with 8 bases sitting between them. Looked up from germline, CDR1 is MGHRA and CDR2 is YSYEKL. The CDR3 spells CASSQRTVNTEAFF. The CDR3 DNA follows: TGCGCCAGCAGCCAGCGGACGGTGAACACTGAAGCTTTCTTT.

The genes are TRBV6-5 and TRBJ1-4; 7 bases are shared with TRBD1. Germline CDR1 is MNHEY and CDR2 is SVGAGI. Trimming at V came to 5 bases and at J to 7 bases, leaving 10 bases not matched to a gene. CDR3 size: 15 residues. The CDR3 DNA is TGTGCCAGCAGTCTCACAGGGGTGTATGGTGAAAAACTGTTTTTT. This gives the protein CASSLTGVYGEKLFF.

Note on this clone: The junction shows a germline mismatch at one end, possibly a read error. The chain carries TRBV7-7 and TRBJ2-5, with D perhaps TRBD2 (6 bases). From germline, CDR1 is SSHAT and CDR2 FNYEAQ (reference sequence). The CDR3 sequence is 16 residues long. CDR3 sequence: CASSLAVAGNQETQYF. In nucleotides, the CDR3 is TGTGCTAGCAGCTTAGCGGTAGCAGGGAACCAAGAGACCCAGTACTTC.

This clone has more than one count but fewer than ten. CDR3 nucleotide sequence: TGCAGCCCCAGTCCGACAGGAGAAAAACTGTTTTTT. Its protein product is CSPSPTGEKLFF. The chain uses TRBV29-1 and TRBJ1-4, with a tentative D call TRBD1 (6 bases). CDR1 is SQVTM and CDR2 is ANQGSEA in the germline V gene. V lost 8 bases and J lost 8, with 15 bases in between. The CDR3 covers 12 residues.

The chain carries TRBV23-1 and TRBJ1-1; 7 nucleotides match TRBD1. TRBV23-1 is noted as an ORF with a role that remains uncertain. The CDR3 is made up of 13 amino acids. V dropped 7 bases and J dropped 1; count of bases not matched to a gene: 3. The CDR3 nucleotides read TGCGCCAGCAAGACAGGGTGGAACACTGAAGCTTTCTTT. It codes for CASKTGWNTEAFF.

CDR3 region: CASSYSFRGFEKLFF. The CDR3 nucleotides are TGTGCCAGCAGTTACTCATTCCGGGGGTTTGAAAAACTGTTTTTT. V and J are TRBV6-5 and TRBJ1-4; perhaps TRBD1 as D (5 bases). There are 15 residues in the CDR3. Trimming took off 0 bases at V and 7 bases at J, with 12 bases between the two ends. Germline V CDR1 and CDR2: MNHEY, SVGAGI.

This clone was detected only once. The chain couples TRBV28 to TRBJ1-4; no clear D. This CDR3 has 16 residues. V was clipped by 2 bases and J by 0 bases, with 10 bases between them. The germline V gene has CDR1 MDHEN and CDR2 SYDVKM. The CDR3 bases are TGTGCCAGCAGTTTAAGGCGCAGCCCAACTAATGAAAAACTGTTTTTT. It specifies CASSLRRSPTNEKLFF. The whole variable domain, filled in from reference TRBV28 and TRBJ1-4, reads DVKVTQSSRYLVKRTGEKVFLECVQDMDHENMFWYRQDPGLGLRLIYFSYDVKMKEKGDIPEGYSVSREKKERFSLILESASTNQTSMYLCASSLRRSPTNEKLFFGSGTQLSVL.